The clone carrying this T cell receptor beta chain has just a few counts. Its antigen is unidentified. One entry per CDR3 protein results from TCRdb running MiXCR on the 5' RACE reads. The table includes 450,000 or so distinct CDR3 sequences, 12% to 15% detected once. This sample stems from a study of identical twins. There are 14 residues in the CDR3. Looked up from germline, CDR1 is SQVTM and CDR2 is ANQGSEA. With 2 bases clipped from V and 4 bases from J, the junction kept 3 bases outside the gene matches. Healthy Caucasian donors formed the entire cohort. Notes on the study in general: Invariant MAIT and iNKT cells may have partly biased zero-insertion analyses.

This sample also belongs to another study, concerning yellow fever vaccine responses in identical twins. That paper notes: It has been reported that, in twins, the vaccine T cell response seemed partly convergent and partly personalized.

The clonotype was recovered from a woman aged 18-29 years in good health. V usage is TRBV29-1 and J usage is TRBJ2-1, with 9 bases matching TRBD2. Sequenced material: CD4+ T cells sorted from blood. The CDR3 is CSVEPREGYNEQFF. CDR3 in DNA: TGCAGCGTTGAACCGCGGGAGGGGTACAATGAGCAGTTCTTC.